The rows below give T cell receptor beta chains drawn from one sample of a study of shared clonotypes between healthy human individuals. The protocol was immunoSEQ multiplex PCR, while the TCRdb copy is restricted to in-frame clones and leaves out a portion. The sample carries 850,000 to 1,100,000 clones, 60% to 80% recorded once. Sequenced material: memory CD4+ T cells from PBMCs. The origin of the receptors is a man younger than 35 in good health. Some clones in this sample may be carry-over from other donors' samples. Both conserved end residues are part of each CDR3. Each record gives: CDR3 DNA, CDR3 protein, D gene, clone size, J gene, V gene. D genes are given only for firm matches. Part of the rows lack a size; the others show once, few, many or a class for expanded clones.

cdr3_nt: TGTGCCAGCAGCAGCCGGGACAAGAACACTGAAGCTTTCTTT
cdr3_aa: CASSSRDKNTEAFF
d_call: -
clone_size: -
j_call: TRBJ1-1
v_call: TRBV7-9

cdr3_nt: TGTGCCAGTAGTATTGTCGGGACAGGCCCCTTCCTGACTTTC
cdr3_aa: CASSIVGTGPFLTF
d_call: TRBD1
clone_size: -
j_call: TRBJ2-6
v_call: TRBV19

cdr3_nt: TGTGCCTGGAGTTTCGGGTTAGCGGAGTACCAAGAGACCCAGTACTTC
cdr3_aa: CAWSFGLAEYQETQYF
d_call: -
clone_size: -
j_call: TRBJ2-5
v_call: TRBV30

cdr3_nt: TGCGCCAGCAGCCCCCGGGACGGCACAGAGACCCAGTACTTC
cdr3_aa: CASSPRDGTETQYF
d_call: -
clone_size: -
j_call: TRBJ2-5
v_call: TRBV5-1

cdr3_nt: TGTGCCAGCAGTTGGGACAGACCTCTATATGGTGAGCAGTTCTTC
cdr3_aa: CASSWDRPLYGEQFF
d_call: TRBD1
clone_size: -
j_call: TRBJ2-1
v_call: TRBV27

cdr3_nt: TGTGCCAGCAGTTTAGGACAGTACTATGGCTACACCTTC
cdr3_aa: CASSLGQYYGYTF
d_call: -
clone_size: many
j_call: TRBJ1-2
v_call: TRBV6-5

cdr3_nt: TGTGCCAGCAGCTTCGTTCAGGGGGGAACTGAAGCTTTCTTT
cdr3_aa: CASSFVQGGTEAFF
d_call: TRBD1
clone_size: -
j_call: TRBJ1-1
v_call: TRBV7-9

cdr3_nt: TGTGCCAGCAGCCCAGGGACAGGGAAGGTGGAGACCCAGTACTTC
cdr3_aa: CASSPGTGKVETQYF
d_call: TRBD1
clone_size: once
j_call: TRBJ2-5
v_call: TRBV7-9

cdr3_nt: TGTGCCAGCAGCTTACAAAGCACACGAGCCAAAAACATTCAGTACTTC
cdr3_aa: CASSLQSTRAKNIQYF
d_call: -
clone_size: -
j_call: TRBJ2-4
v_call: TRBV7-2

cdr3_nt: TGTGCCAGCTCCTACTTTCGAGAGACCCAGTACTTC
cdr3_aa: CASSYFRETQYF
d_call: -
clone_size: -
j_call: TRBJ2-5
v_call: TRBV6-6

cdr3_nt: TGTGCCTGGAGTTCGCCGGGCGAAAAACTGTTTTTT
cdr3_aa: CAWSSPGEKLFF
d_call: -
clone_size: -
j_call: TRBJ1-4
v_call: TRBV30

cdr3_nt: TGTGCCAGCAGTGACAGGGGAGGCGACACTGAAGCTTTCTTT
cdr3_aa: CASSDRGGDTEAFF
d_call: -
clone_size: -
j_call: TRBJ1-1
v_call: TRBV2

cdr3_nt: TGTGCCAGCAGCGAAACAGGGGCCTATGGCTACACCTTC
cdr3_aa: CASSETGAYGYTF
d_call: TRBD1
clone_size: -
j_call: TRBJ1-2
v_call: TRBV7-9

cdr3_nt: TGTGCCTGGAGTGCCGCTCAATACTACGAGCAGTACTTC
cdr3_aa: CAWSAAQYYEQYF
d_call: -
clone_size: -
j_call: TRBJ2-7
v_call: TRBV30

cdr3_nt: TGTGCCAGCAGCGAGACTAGCGGGATCCCCGGGGAGCTGTTTTTT
cdr3_aa: CASSETSGIPGELFF
d_call: TRBD2
clone_size: few
j_call: TRBJ2-2
v_call: TRBV11-2

cdr3_nt: TGCAGCGTTCTAGCGGGAGGGTACGATGAGCAGTTCTTC
cdr3_aa: CSVLAGGYDEQFF
d_call: TRBD2
clone_size: -
j_call: TRBJ2-1
v_call: TRBV29-1

cdr3_nt: TGTGCCAGCAGCCCCTCAGGGACAGATACGCAGTATTTT
cdr3_aa: CASSPSGTDTQYF
d_call: -
clone_size: -
j_call: TRBJ2-3
v_call: TRBV7-3

cdr3_nt: TGTGCCAGCAGCGCCCAGCTGGGAGTGAACACTGAAGCTTTCTTT
cdr3_aa: CASSAQLGVNTEAFF
d_call: -
clone_size: -
j_call: TRBJ1-1
v_call: TRBV7-9

cdr3_nt: TGCGCCAGCAGCAACGGACAGGGGAAAGACACCATATATTTT
cdr3_aa: CASSNGQGKDTIYF
d_call: TRBD1
clone_size: few
j_call: TRBJ1-3
v_call: TRBV5-1

cdr3_nt: TGTGCCAGCAGCCCCTTAAGGAGTGGCTACACCTTC
cdr3_aa: CASSPLRSGYTF
d_call: -
clone_size: -
j_call: TRBJ1-2
v_call: TRBV28